This T cell receptor beta chain was retrieved from a study of shared clonotypes between healthy human individuals. The J segment lost 2 bases and the V segment lost 1 base, leaving 5 bases of the junction unmatched. From germline, CDR1 is MGHRA and CDR2 YSYEKL. This CDR3 region has 16 residues. Profiling relied on immunoSEQ multiplex PCR, and the TCRdb table lists in-frame clones only, not all of them. The sample carries 850,000 to 1,200,000 clones, 65% to 75% recorded once. The rearrangement links TRBV4-1 to TRBJ2-3, with 8 bases matching TRBD1. The origin of this receptor is a man between 18 and 29 years old in good health. The sample consisted of memory CD4+ T cells sorted from blood. Indicated subset: CD45RA-negative fraction. CDR3 bases: TGCGCCAGCAGCCAAGGACAGGGGCCTTACACAGATACGCAGTATTTT. Protein product: CASSQGQGPYTDTQYF.